One sample yielded the 17 T cell receptor beta chains listed below, sequenced in a study of beta chain features in type 1 diabetes (dated by TCRdb to about 2018). The library relied on the immunoSEQ multiplex PCR assay. The entire isolated RNA was reverse transcribed using the High Capacity cDNA Reverse Transcription Kit, and thus expressed TCRB transcripts were sequenced. Not all clones reach the TCRdb copy of this immuneACCESS table, which keeps in-frame sequences only. Checked studies attribute under half of the gap to unresolved V genes and leave the rest unexplained. The sample includes over 350,000 clones, with about 16% observed a single time. About 0.02% of the sample belongs to the ten largest clones. The sequencing sample was made of naive CD4+ T cells from blood. The cell subset or site label, as the study defines it: true naive CD4+ T cells. The receptor set was obtained from a woman aged 18-29 years in good health.

This clone was observed a few times. The chain combines TRBV6-5 with TRBJ2-7; D perhaps matches TRBD2 (6 bases). V lost 5 bases to trimming and J lost 6 bases, with 14 bases between them. Germline values: CDR1 MNHEY, CDR2 SVGAGI. The CDR3 is 13 residues long. The chain's CDR3 is CASSGGTPAEQYF. The CDR3 DNA reads TGTGCCAGCAGTGGAGGGACGCCGGCCGAGCAGTACTTC.

A word on this clone: The same CDR3 can be traced to other DNA sequences in this sample. This sequence joins TRBV5-1 and TRBJ2-7, with 12 bases fitting TRBD2. This CDR3 is built from 15 residues. V was pared by 0 bases and J by 4 bases, with 2 bases of the junction left unmatched. Germline CDR1 is SGHRS and CDR2 is YFSETQ. CDR3 nucleotide sequence: TGCGCCAGCAGCTTGGACGGGACTAGCGGGTACGAGCAGTACTTC. This encodes CASSLDGTSGYEQYF.

This chain links TRBV9 with TRBJ2-1; 7 nucleotides align to TRBD2. V lost 3 bases to trimming and J lost 7 bases; unmatched junction nucleotides: 10. The germline CDR1 and CDR2 sequences are SGDLS and YYNGEE. The CDR3 spans 15 residues. The CDR3 loop reads CASSASGTNLNEQFF. The CDR3 bases are TGTGCCAGCAGCGCCTCCGGGACTAACCTAAATGAGCAGTTCTTC.

This clone turned up a few times. The chain recombines TRBV7-9 with TRBJ2-1, with 11 bases fitting TRBD2. J lost 5 bases, V lost 4 bases, and 7 bases had no gene match. Germline values: CDR1 SEHNR, CDR2 FQNEAQ (reference sequence). The CDR3 is made up of 16 amino acids. Written as DNA, the CDR3 is TGTGCCAGCAGCTCGTTAGCGGGAGGGCCCAACAATGAGCAGTTCTTC. Translating it yields CASSSLAGGPNNEQFF.

This clone was seen a handful of times. V gene TRBV10-3 combines with J gene TRBJ2-7, with D possibly TRBD1 on 6 matching bases. Germline V gene sequence: CDR1 ENHRY, CDR2 SYGVKD. V was cut by 4 bases and J by 3 bases, with 10 bases left in between. The CDR3 is made up of 13 amino acids. DNA for the CDR3: TGTGCCATCAGTGTGACCAGGGGCTACGAGCAGTACTTC. Its protein product is CAISVTRGYEQYF.

There are a few counts of this clone. This rearrangement joins TRBV29-1 to TRBJ2-1, with TRBD1 as a possible D gene (5 bases). The CDR3 consists of 15 residues. Germline-derived CDR1 and CDR2 are SQVTM and ANQGSEA. Trimming stripped 7 bases from V and 7 bases from J, with 23 bases between. CDR3 loop: CSGRLNGAGRNEQFF. The CDR3 nucleotides read TGCAGCGGTCGGCTTAATGGGGCAGGCCGGAATGAGCAGTTCTTC.

This chain connects TRBV11-2 to TRBJ2-6; D is undetermined. The V end was cut by 2 bases, the J end by 0 bases, with 5 bases between. The V gene's germline CDR1 is SGHAT and CDR2 FQNNGV. The CDR3 is 15 residues long. The CDR3 loop is CASSLLISGANVLTF. Here the CDR3 DNA reads TGTGCCAGCAGCTTATTAATCTCTGGGGCCAACGTCCTGACTTTC. The entire variable domain, with the rest obtained from reference TRBV11-2 and TRBJ2-6, is as follows: EAGVAQSPRYKIIEKRQSVAFWCNPISGHATLYWYQQILGQGPKLLIQFQNNGVVDDSQLPKDRFSAERLKGVDSTLKIQPAKLEDSAVYLCASSLLISGANVLTFGAGSRLTVL.

This clone was counted between two and nine times. The chain has TRBV29-1 and TRBJ1-1; D not resolved. The CDR3 totals 12 residues. V shed 7 bases and J shed 1 base, with 10 bases lying between them. Germline CDR1 is SQVTM and CDR2 is ANQGSEA. DNA for the CDR3: TGCAGCGGGGCTCGATCGAACACTGAAGCTTTCTTT. This codes for CSGARSNTEAFF. Drawing the rest from reference TRBV29-1 and TRBJ1-1, the complete variable domain is SAVISQKPSRDICQRGTSLTIQCQVDSQVTMMFWYRQQPGQSLTLIATANQGSEATYESGFVIDKFPISRPNLTFSTLTVSNMSPEDSSIYLCSGARSNTEAFFGQGTRLTVV.

The chain has TRBV9 and TRBJ1-2, with unresolved D. V was clipped by 1 base and J by 8 bases, with 12 bases between them. The CDR3 contains 13 residues. From germline, CDR1 is SGDLS and CDR2 YYNGEE. The chain's CDR3 is CASSVIPGNGYTF. The CDR3 DNA follows: TGTGCCAGCAGCGTAATCCCCGGGAACGGCTACACCTTC.

The gene calls are TRBV7-9 and TRBJ2-1; no definite D call. This CDR3 region has 13 residues. The germline CDR1 and CDR2 sequences are SEHNR and FQNEAQ (reference sequence). V was cut by 1 base and J by 7 bases, with 8 bases left in between. This CDR3 is CASSLVAPNEQFF. CDR3 nucleotide sequence: TGTGCCAGCAGCTTAGTGGCTCCTAATGAGCAGTTCTTC.

The chain joins TRBV20-1 to TRBJ2-5, with D hard to call. Per the germline V gene, CDR1 is DFQATT and CDR2 is SNEGSKA (reference sequence). The CDR3 length is 11 residues. V was trimmed by 6 bases and J by 5 bases, leaving 10 bases between them. The DNA for the CDR3 is TGCAGTGCCCCCCTTTTTGAGACCCAGTACTTC. Its translation is CSAPLFETQYF.

The chain has TRBV28 and TRBJ1-4; 10 positions match TRBD1. The J segment lost 12 bases and the V segment lost 6 bases, leaving 10 bases of the junction unmatched. The CDR3 has 14 amino acids. The germline gives CDR1 MDHEN, CDR2 SYDVKM. The CDR3 protein is CASSPGQGLGELFF. CDR3 sequence (DNA): TGTGCCAGCAGCCCGGGACAGGGGCTTGGAGAACTGTTTTTT.

This chain links TRBV18 with TRBJ2-1; no definite D call. The CDR3 runs 15 residues. V was cut by 6 bases and J by 6 bases, with 18 bases left in between. Germline V lookup: CDR1 KGHSH, CDR2 LQKENI. CDR3 residues: CASSPPTQVRNEQFF. The CDR3 nucleotides read TGTGCCAGCTCTCCTCCAACCCAGGTACGCAATGAGCAGTTCTTC.

In its sample, this clone was seen a few times. This chain uses TRBV29-1 with TRBJ2-7, with 7 bases that match TRBD1. This CDR3 contains 13 residues. Germline CDR1 SQVTM, CDR2 ANQGSEA. The trim removed 5 bases at V and 1 base at J, leaving 5 bases unmatched. CDR3 nucleotide sequence: TGCAGCGTTCGGACAGGTGTTTCCTACGAGCAGTACTTC. It translates to CSVRTGVSYEQYF.

This clone has a handful of counts. This chain joins TRBV7-2 and TRBJ2-3; tentative D call: TRBD1 (6 bases). From germline, CDR1 is SGHTA and CDR2 FQGNSA. V was pared by 4 bases and J by 0 bases, with 23 bases between. This CDR3 contains 19 residues. The CDR3 loop is CASSSPIMDRVGSTDTQYF. The CDR3 DNA follows: TGTGCCAGCAGCTCACCGATTATGGACAGAGTCGGGAGCACAGATACGCAGTATTTT. The variable domain in full, completed from reference TRBV7-2 and TRBJ2-3, reads GAGVSQSPSNKVTEKGKDVELRCDPISGHTALYWYRQSLGQGLEFLIYFQGNSAPDKSGLPSDRFSAERTGGSVSTLTIQRTQQEDSAVYLCASSSPIMDRVGSTDTQYFGPGTRLTVL.

The rearrangement joins TRBV25-1 to TRBJ1-1, with a possible D match to TRBD1 (6 bases). Trimming took 4 bases from V and 1 from J, leaving 16 bases between them. From germline, CDR1 is MGHDK and CDR2 SYGVNS. The CDR3 contains 16 residues. CDR3 bases: TGTGCCAGCAGTGGCCGTCGTCGCAGGGGGAACACTGAAGCTTTCTTT. Amino acids: CASSGRRRRGNTEAFF.

This clone has a handful of counts. The chain joins TRBV5-1 to TRBJ2-7; possible D gene TRBD2, 6 bases. This CDR3 contains 11 residues. Per the germline V gene, CDR1 is SGHRS and CDR2 is YFSETQ. V gave up 5 bases and J gave up 6 bases, with 9 bases separating them. The CDR3 nucleotides read TGCGCCAGCAGGGCGGGGTCCGAGCAGTACTTC. This codes for CASRAGSEQYF. The full variable domain, its missing parts supplied by reference TRBV5-1 and TRBJ2-7, is KAGVTQTPRYLIKTRGQQVTLSCSPISGHRSVSWYQQTPGQGLQFLFEYFSETQRNKGNFPGRFSGRQFSNSRSEMNVSTLELGDSALYLCASRAGSEQYFGPGTRLTVT.